The rows below give T cell receptor beta chains drawn from one sample of a study of blood T cell repertoires in COVID-19. Sequencing used immunoSEQ multiplex PCR; TCRdb keeps in-frame clones, though not all of them. The sample includes some 200,000 clones, about 83% of them seen just once. Sample: peripheral blood. The receptors were gathered from a woman in her sixties or seventies with COVID-19, enrolled during active disease. Both conserved end residues are part of each CDR3. A D gene is named only where the DNA matches it firmly. Rows may omit the clone size; those that give it use once, few, many or a size class.

J gene: TRBJ1-4; clone size: -; V gene: TRBV30; D gene: -; CDR3 DNA: TGTGCCTGGGTCCCCCTGGGGCAAGCAACTAATGAAAAACTGTTTTTT; CDR3 protein: CAWVPLGQATNEKLFF
J gene: TRBJ2-5; clone size: -; V gene: TRBV18; D gene: TRBD2; CDR3 DNA: TGTGCCAGCTCATTGGGCGGGAGCGGGTCAGAGACCCAGTACTTC; CDR3 protein: CASSLGGSGSETQYF
J gene: TRBJ2-1; clone size: -; V gene: TRBV13; D gene: -; CDR3 DNA: TGTGCCAGCAGCCAAGGGGTCTCCTACAATGAGCAGTTCTTC; CDR3 protein: CASSQGVSYNEQFF
J gene: TRBJ2-6; clone size: -; V gene: TRBV7-9; D gene: -; CDR3 DNA: TGTGCCAGCACCGTCGTTTCCTCTGGGGCCAACGTCCTGACTTTC; CDR3 protein: CASTVVSSGANVLTF
J gene: TRBJ1-1; clone size: -; V gene: TRBV27; D gene: -; CDR3 DNA: TGTGCCAGCAGTTTAAGGAGGGGTCCTGAAGCTTTCTTT; CDR3 protein: CASSLRRGPEAFF
J gene: TRBJ1-5; clone size: -; V gene: TRBV19; D gene: -; CDR3 DNA: TGTGCCAGTAGAGTCGAGGCGGGCAATCAGCCCCAGCATTTT; CDR3 protein: CASRVEAGNQPQHF
J gene: TRBJ2-7; clone size: -; V gene: TRBV6-5; D gene: TRBD2; CDR3 DNA: TGTGCCAGCAAACTAGCGGGAGGTGTGTACGAGCAGTACTTC; CDR3 protein: CASKLAGGVYEQYF
J gene: TRBJ1-2; clone size: -; V gene: TRBV30; D gene: TRBD1; CDR3 DNA: TGTGCCTGGAGTGTATCGGTCGCAGGGGGACCCTATGGCTACACCTTC; CDR3 protein: CAWSVSVAGGPYGYTF
J gene: TRBJ2-1; clone size: -; V gene: TRBV6-1; D gene: -; CDR3 DNA: TGTGCCAGCAGTGAAACGTGGGCAGGCTACAATGAGCAGTTCTTC; CDR3 protein: CASSETWAGYNEQFF
J gene: TRBJ1-1; clone size: -; V gene: TRBV2; D gene: TRBD1; CDR3 DNA: TGTGCCAGCAGTGTCCAGGGGGTGAACACTGAAGCTTTCTTT; CDR3 protein: CASSVQGVNTEAFF
J gene: TRBJ2-1; clone size: -; V gene: TRBV5-4; D gene: TRBD2; CDR3 DNA: TGTGCCAGCAGCTTGGCGGGACTAGCGGGTTTCAATGAGCAGTTCTTC; CDR3 protein: CASSLAGLAGFNEQFF
J gene: TRBJ1-6; clone size: -; V gene: TRBV6-5; D gene: -; CDR3 DNA: TGTGCCACAAGAGCAACGGGGTCACCCCTCCACTTT; CDR3 protein: CATRATGSPLHF
J gene: TRBJ2-7; clone size: -; V gene: TRBV4-2; D gene: -; CDR3 DNA: TGTGCCAGCAGCCAAGAGAGATCGGGTGGGAGATACGAGCAGTACTTC; CDR3 protein: CASSQERSGGRYEQYF
J gene: TRBJ1-2; clone size: few; V gene: TRBV11-1; D gene: -; CDR3 DNA: TGTGCCAGCAGCCAAAGGCCCTCACAGTCAACCTATGGCTACACCTTC; CDR3 protein: CASSQRPSQSTYGYTF
J gene: TRBJ2-1; clone size: -; V gene: TRBV7-8; D gene: -; CDR3 DNA: TGTGCCAGCAGCGGAGATACAAGTGAGGTCAATGAGCAGTTCTTC; CDR3 protein: CASSGDTSEVNEQFF
J gene: TRBJ1-6; clone size: -; V gene: TRBV11-2; D gene: TRBD1; CDR3 DNA: TGTGCCAGCAGCTCACGGGGACAGATCTCCTATAATTCACCCCTCCACTTT; CDR3 protein: CASSSRGQISYNSPLHF
J gene: TRBJ2-1; clone size: -; V gene: TRBV9; D gene: TRBD2; CDR3 DNA: TGTGCCAGCAGCGTAGATGCTAGCGGGGACCAATACTCATACAATGAGCAGTTCTTC; CDR3 protein: CASSVDASGDQYSYNEQFF
J gene: TRBJ2-7; clone size: -; V gene: TRBV4-1; D gene: -; CDR3 DNA: TGCGCCAGCAGCCAAGCGACAGTTAGCTACGAGCAGTACTTC; CDR3 protein: CASSQATVSYEQYF
J gene: TRBJ2-7; clone size: -; V gene: TRBV30; D gene: -; CDR3 DNA: TGTGCCTGTAAAAGAGGGACTTACGAGCAGTACTTC; CDR3 protein: CACKRGTYEQYF
J gene: TRBJ1-2; clone size: -; V gene: TRBV3-1/TRBV3-2; D gene: -; CDR3 DNA: TGTGCCAGCAGCCAAGGAAGGGCAGGAGGCTATGGCTACACCTTC; CDR3 protein: CASSQGRAGGYGYTF
J gene: TRBJ2-1; clone size: -; V gene: TRBV3-1/TRBV3-2; D gene: TRBD2; CDR3 DNA: TGTGCCAGCAGCGCGAGCGGGAGGGCCGGCAATGAGCAGTTCTTC; CDR3 protein: CASSASGRAGNEQFF
J gene: TRBJ2-3; clone size: -; V gene: TRBV19; D gene: TRBD2; CDR3 DNA: TGTGCCAGTAAGGTGGGACTAAGCACAGATACGCAGTATTTT; CDR3 protein: CASKVGLSTDTQYF
J gene: TRBJ2-7; clone size: -; V gene: TRBV15; D gene: -; CDR3 DNA: TGTGCCACCAGCAGCCTTCTAGCGTCCGAGCAGTACTTC; CDR3 protein: CATSSLLASEQYF
J gene: TRBJ2-5; clone size: -; V gene: TRBV5-1; D gene: -; CDR3 DNA: TGCGCCAGCAGCGGAGCCACAGGGGAGACCCAGTACTTC; CDR3 protein: CASSGATGETQYF
J gene: TRBJ2-2; clone size: -; V gene: TRBV15; D gene: TRBD1; CDR3 DNA: TGTGCCACTAGCCAGCCGGGACAGGGGAACACCGGGGAGCTGTTTTTT; CDR3 protein: CATSQPGQGNTGELFF
J gene: TRBJ2-5; clone size: once; V gene: TRBV9; D gene: -; CDR3 DNA: TGTGCCAGCAGCGAGTGGGGGGAGGAGACCCAGTACTTC; CDR3 protein: CASSEWGEETQYF
J gene: TRBJ2-2; clone size: -; V gene: TRBV7-3; D gene: -; CDR3 DNA: TGTGCCAGCAGCCGCTATCAAGGCGGGATTACCGGGGAGCTGTTTTTT; CDR3 protein: CASSRYQGGITGELFF
J gene: TRBJ2-7; clone size: -; V gene: TRBV7-8; D gene: -; CDR3 DNA: TGTGCCAGCAGCTTAGGTCAGGGGCACTACGAGCAGTACTTC; CDR3 protein: CASSLGQGHYEQYF
J gene: TRBJ1-3; clone size: -; V gene: TRBV19; D gene: -; CDR3 DNA: TGTGCCAGTGGGACATACGCAGAAAACACCATATATTTT; CDR3 protein: CASGTYAENTIYF
J gene: TRBJ2-7; clone size: -; V gene: TRBV12-3/TRBV12-4; D gene: TRBD2; CDR3 DNA: TGTGCCAGCAGTCGGGGGGGGGACGAGCAGTACTTC; CDR3 protein: CASSRGGDEQYF
J gene: TRBJ1-3; clone size: -; V gene: TRBV30; D gene: -; CDR3 DNA: TGTGCCTGGAGTGCCGGGTTGGACACCATATATTTT; CDR3 protein: CAWSAGLDTIYF
J gene: TRBJ1-4; clone size: -; V gene: TRBV2; D gene: TRBD1; CDR3 DNA: TGTGCCAGCAGTACTCGGGACAGGGGAAATGAAAAACTGTTTTTT; CDR3 protein: CASSTRDRGNEKLFF
J gene: TRBJ1-1; clone size: few; V gene: TRBV30; D gene: -; CDR3 DNA: TGTGCCTGGAGTGCGTCAGGCTGGAACACTGAAGCTTTCTTT; CDR3 protein: CAWSASGWNTEAFF
J gene: TRBJ1-1; clone size: -; V gene: TRBV19; D gene: -; CDR3 DNA: TGTGCCAGTAGTAGGGCCACGTTGTCTGAAGCTTTCTTT; CDR3 protein: CASSRATLSEAFF
J gene: TRBJ2-1; clone size: -; V gene: TRBV7-9; D gene: TRBD2; CDR3 DNA: TGTGCCAGCAGCCCGGGACTAGCGGGAGAACGGAATGAGCAGTTCTTC; CDR3 protein: CASSPGLAGERNEQFF
J gene: TRBJ2-5; clone size: -; V gene: TRBV7-9; D gene: -; CDR3 DNA: TGTGCCAGCAGCTCGCAGGGTGAGACCCAGTACTTC; CDR3 protein: CASSSQGETQYF
J gene: TRBJ1-5; clone size: -; V gene: TRBV2; D gene: -; CDR3 DNA: TGTGCCAGCCGGGGGGAGACCCAGCCCCAGCATTTT; CDR3 protein: CASRGETQPQHF
J gene: TRBJ2-1; clone size: -; V gene: TRBV27; D gene: -; CDR3 DNA: TGTGCCAGCAAAACTCGGCCTCGCGGGACCACAACCTACAATGAGCAGTTCTTC; CDR3 protein: CASKTRPRGTTTYNEQFF
J gene: TRBJ1-2; clone size: -; V gene: TRBV28; D gene: TRBD1; CDR3 DNA: TGTGCCAGCAGTTTGGGGACAGGGGGATCATCTAACTATGGCTACACCTTC; CDR3 protein: CASSLGTGGSSNYGYTF
J gene: TRBJ1-4; clone size: -; V gene: TRBV11-2; D gene: TRBD1; CDR3 DNA: TGTGCCAGCAGCTCACACCGGGACAGTAATGAAAAACTGTTTTTT; CDR3 protein: CASSSHRDSNEKLFF
J gene: TRBJ1-2; clone size: -; V gene: TRBV10-3; D gene: -; CDR3 DNA: TGTGCCATCAGTGAGTCTAGGGGCCGCGGCTACACCTTC; CDR3 protein: CAISESRGRGYTF
J gene: TRBJ2-1; clone size: -; V gene: TRBV6-2/TRBV6-3; D gene: TRBD2; CDR3 DNA: TGTGCCAGCAGTCCCGATAGCGGGAGGTCTCTCAATGAGCAGTTCTTC; CDR3 protein: CASSPDSGRSLNEQFF
J gene: TRBJ1-5; clone size: -; V gene: TRBV11-2; D gene: -; CDR3 DNA: TGTGCCAGCAGCCCCGGACAGATTAATCAGCCCCAGCATTTT; CDR3 protein: CASSPGQINQPQHF
J gene: TRBJ2-4; clone size: -; V gene: TRBV9; D gene: -; CDR3 DNA: TGTGCCAGCAGCGCGTCCCTTACCAAAAACATTCAGTACTTC; CDR3 protein: CASSASLTKNIQYF
J gene: TRBJ1-2; clone size: -; V gene: TRBV18; D gene: -; CDR3 DNA: TGTGCCAGCCTAGACAGCTTTAACTATGGCTACACCTTC; CDR3 protein: CASLDSFNYGYTF
J gene: TRBJ1-1; clone size: -; V gene: TRBV10-3; D gene: -; CDR3 DNA: TGTGCCATCAGTGACAGGGGATCCCCGAACACTGAAGCTTTCTTT; CDR3 protein: CAISDRGSPNTEAFF
J gene: TRBJ1-6; clone size: -; V gene: TRBV6-1; D gene: -; CDR3 DNA: TGTGCCAGCAGTGAAGCACAGAGGGATTCACCCCTCCACTTT; CDR3 protein: CASSEAQRDSPLHF
J gene: TRBJ2-5; clone size: -; V gene: TRBV11-3; D gene: TRBD2; CDR3 DNA: TGTGCCAGCAGCTTAGGACTAGCGGTAGAGACCCAGTACTTC; CDR3 protein: CASSLGLAVETQYF
J gene: TRBJ2-5; clone size: -; V gene: TRBV9; D gene: TRBD2; CDR3 DNA: TGTGCCAGCAGCGGCCTGGCGGGACTACAAGAGACCCAGTACTTC; CDR3 protein: CASSGLAGLQETQYF
J gene: TRBJ1-4; clone size: -; V gene: TRBV7-9; D gene: TRBD1; CDR3 DNA: TGTGCCAGCAGCTTAGGGGGGACAGTTGCGAATGAAAAACTGTTTTTT; CDR3 protein: CASSLGGTVANEKLFF
J gene: TRBJ1-6; clone size: -; V gene: TRBV3-1/TRBV3-2; D gene: TRBD1; CDR3 DNA: TGTGCCAGCAGCCGCAGGACAGGGCTTAATTCACCCCTCCACTTT; CDR3 protein: CASSRRTGLNSPLHF
J gene: TRBJ1-1; clone size: -; V gene: TRBV11-1; D gene: TRBD1; CDR3 DNA: TGTGCCAGCAGCGGGACAGGGGGCGTGTTTGCAGCTTTCTTT; CDR3 protein: CASSGTGGVFAAFF
J gene: TRBJ2-1; clone size: -; V gene: TRBV27; D gene: TRBD2; CDR3 DNA: TGTGCCAGCAAACCCAGCGGGAGTGGGAATGAGCAGTTCTTC; CDR3 protein: CASKPSGSGNEQFF
J gene: TRBJ1-2; clone size: -; V gene: TRBV6-5; D gene: TRBD1; CDR3 DNA: TGTGCCAGCAAGAGGGACAGGGATGGATATGGCTACACCTTC; CDR3 protein: CASKRDRDGYGYTF
J gene: TRBJ1-5; clone size: -; V gene: TRBV27; D gene: TRBD1; CDR3 DNA: TGTGCCAGCAGGGGGACAGGGGCATACAATCAGCCCCAGCATTTT; CDR3 protein: CASRGTGAYNQPQHF